The 12 T cell receptor beta chains reported below all come from one sample, sequenced in a study of cytomegalovirus exposure and HLA in healthy donors. In the PCR, 60 Vbeta and 13 Jbeta primers were used. Profiled with immunoSEQ multiplex PCR; TCRdb holds only in-frame clones, not every one. The sample records about 150,000 clones, about 80% being singletons. The sequencing input was PBMCs. The origin of the receptors is a male donor in good health and CMV-seronegative.

This clone was seen a single time. The J gene is TRBJ2-1, the V gene TRBV7-2; D ambiguous. Germline V gene sequence: CDR1 SGHTA, CDR2 FQGNSA. Deletions cut 11 bases from V and 3 bases from J, with 14 bases between. CDR3 length: 13 residues. The CDR3, as DNA: TGTGCCTCCGCGGTCCTGAACTACAATGAGCAGTTCTTC. Encoded protein: CASAVLNYNEQFF. Drawing the rest from reference TRBV7-2 and TRBJ2-1, the complete variable domain is GAGVSQSPSNKVTEKGKDVELRCDPISGHTALYWYRQSLGQGLEFLIYFQGNSAPDKSGLPSDRFSAERTGGSVSTLTIQRTQQEDSAVYLCASAVLNYNEQFFGPGTRLTVL.

Worth noting for this clone: A read error may account for a junction end that differs from germline. V and J are TRBV7-9 and TRBJ2-5, with 13 nucleotides matching TRBD2. The CDR3 length is 18 residues. Germline V CDR1 and CDR2: SEHNR, FQNEAQ (reference sequence). CDR3 nucleotide sequence: TGTTCCAGCAGCTTATTTCGGACTAGCGGGAGTTTCCAAGAGACCCAGTACTTC. This translates into CSSSLFRTSGSFQETQYF.

The rearrangement uses TRBV7-8 and TRBJ2-1; 11 bases fit TRBD2. The CDR3 totals 17 residues. Germline V lookup: CDR1 SGHVS, CDR2 FQNEAQ. The J segment lost 6 bases and the V segment lost 4 bases, leaving 11 bases of the junction unmatched. CDR3 DNA sequence: TGTGCCAGCAGCTCTGAGGGTAGCGGGGGGGCCCGCAATGAGCAGTTCTTC. As protein: CASSSEGSGGARNEQFF.

The chain has TRBV5-5 and TRBJ1-1; 8 nucleotides match TRBD1. CDR3 length: 16 amino acids. J lost 3 bases, V lost 5 bases, and 12 bases had no gene match. Germline V gives CDR1 SGHKS, CDR2 YYEKEE (reference sequence). This chain's CDR3 is CASRPTGGSLYTEAFF. In DNA, the CDR3 is TGTGCCAGCAGGCCCACAGGGGGGTCCCTCTACACTGAAGCTTTCTTT. The full variable domain, rest sourced from reference TRBV5-5 and TRBJ1-1, is DAGVTQSPTHLIKTRGQQVTLRCSPISGHKSVSWYQQVLGQGPQFIFQYYEKEERGRGNFPDRFSARQFPNYSSELNVNALLLGDSALYLCASRPTGGSLYTEAFFGQGTRLTVV.

The count of this clone is one. This rearrangement joins TRBV6-4 to TRBJ2-1; tentatively, D is TRBD2 (5 bases). V was trimmed by 5 bases and J by 10 bases, leaving 15 bases between them. The CDR3 runs 13 residues. Germline assignment: CDR1 MRHNA and CDR2 SNTAGT. Written as DNA, the CDR3 is TGTGCCAGCAGTAGAGGGTTCTTTGAGGAGCAGTTCTTC. Its translation: CASSRGFFEEQFF.

The chain joins TRBV7-8 to TRBJ1-5; D possibly corresponds to TRBD1 (6 bases). The germline V gene has CDR1 SGHVS and CDR2 FQNEAQ. With 5 bases removed from V and 0 bases from J, the gap between germline ends came to 23 bases. The CDR3 has 19 residues. The CDR3 nucleotides are TGTGCCAGCAGCAGCAAGGGGGGGACACTCTCCTATAGCAATCAGCCCCAGCATTTT. Translated: CASSSKGGTLSYSNQPQHF.

The rearrangement links TRBV7-9 to TRBJ1-4; weak D call: TRBD1 (5 bases). This CDR3 has 14 amino acids. Germline CDR1 is SEHNR and CDR2 is FQNEAQ (reference sequence). Trimming shortened V by 7 bases and J by 6 bases, and 15 bases separated the two germline ends. DNA of the CDR3: TGTGCCAGCAACTCCAGGGAGGAAGATGAAAAACTGTTTTTT. Translating gives CASNSREEDEKLFF.

The V gene is TRBV7-3, the J gene TRBJ1-1, with TRBD1 identical over 7 bases. V was clipped by 5 bases and J by 5 bases; unmatched bases: 8. This CDR3 has 14 residues. Per germline, CDR1 SGHTA and CDR2 FQGTGA. The CDR3 spells CASSPQGQGTEAFF. The CDR3 DNA reads as TGTGCCAGCAGCCCACAGGGGCAAGGGACTGAAGCTTTCTTT.

This chain links TRBV4-1 with TRBJ2-2, with D tentatively TRBD1 (6 bases). The CDR3 runs to 17 residues. Germline values: CDR1 MGHRA, CDR2 YSYEKL. V shed 0 bases and J shed 5 bases, with 16 bases lying between them. This CDR3 is CASSQEGRAGETGELFF. CDR3 in DNA: TGCGCCAGCAGCCAAGAGGGTCGGGCAGGGGAAACCGGGGAGCTGTTTTTT.

This clone occurred once. V is TRBV5-5 and J is TRBJ1-6; no clear D. The germline V gene encodes CDR1 SGHKS and CDR2 YYEKEE (reference sequence). CDR3 size: 17 residues. Trimming removed 7 bases at V and 3 bases at J, with 20 bases between. CDR3 coding DNA: TGTGCCAGCTCGGAAACGGCCGGGTTGATCTATAATTCACCCCTCCACTTT. Translation gives CASSETAGLIYNSPLHF.

Only a few counts were recorded for this clone. This CDR3 reads CASSALGTEIYNEQFF. CDR3 sequence (DNA): TGTGCCAGCAGCGCCCTGGGGACAGAGATTTACAATGAGCAGTTCTTC. The chain links TRBV9 to TRBJ2-1; 7 positions agree with TRBD1. Germline CDR1 is SGDLS and CDR2 is YYNGEE. The CDR3 loop spans 16 amino acids. After removal of 3 bases from V and 4 bases from J, the junction contained 10 bases not matched to a gene.

V gene TRBV9 combines with J gene TRBJ1-3; TRBD1 is a possible D gene (5 bases). Trimming removed 4 bases at V and 6 bases at J, with 14 bases between. Germline V gene sequence: CDR1 SGDLS, CDR2 YYNGEE. CDR3 length: 14 residues. The CDR3 is CASSRSGAVNTIYF. In DNA, the CDR3 is TGTGCCAGCAGCCGGAGCGGGGCTGTAAACACCATATATTTT.